The rows below give T cell receptor beta chains drawn from one sample of a study of Graves' ophthalmopathy and Graves' hyperthyroidism. TCRdb re-analysed the multiplex PCR reads in MiXCR, keeping a single row per CDR3 protein. This table has about 590,000 distinct CDR3 sequences, 39% appearing once. The specimen sequenced was peripheral blood or thyroid tissue (not recorded which). These receptors were obtained from an adult man with Graves' hyperthyroidism. The CDR3 runs from the conserved cysteine through the conserved F or W.

V gene: TRBV5-1; CDR3 protein: CASSLQSSYEQYF
V gene: TRBV7-6; CDR3 protein: CASSLKDGKTEAFF
V gene: TRBV3-1; CDR3 protein: CASSQERGREQYF
V gene: TRBV30; CDR3 protein: CAWSDQGYYGYTF
V gene: TRBV19; CDR3 protein: CASSQDMYTEAFF
V gene: TRBV20-1; CDR3 protein: CSARWEETQYF
V gene: TRBV19; CDR3 protein: CASRRTGLAWIGELFF
V gene: TRBV24-1; CDR3 protein: CATSDPRTGGNTGELFF
V gene: TRBV5-1; CDR3 protein: CASSDAIAGSYEQYF
V gene: TRBV20-1; CDR3 protein: CRAGQAGVSTDTQYF
V gene: TRBV9; CDR3 protein: CASSSLQGHSTDTQYF
V gene: TRBV5-6; CDR3 protein: CASSLGTIQETQYF
V gene: TRBV7-2; CDR3 protein: CASSKPGLAGHEQFF
V gene: TRBV29-1; CDR3 protein: CSVLWASRETQHF
V gene: TRBV7-2; CDR3 protein: CASSLAGTLNTGELFF
V gene: TRBV11-1; CDR3 protein: CASSLEERSTDTQYF
V gene: TRBV14; CDR3 protein: CASSQDLQPSEALF
V gene: TRBV5-5; CDR3 protein: CASLLAGDVGELFF
V gene: TRBV6-1; CDR3 protein: CASKFYASTQPQHF
V gene: TRBV29-1; CDR3 protein: CSVEEQTNYGYTF
V gene: TRBV7-9; CDR3 protein: CASSVKSNTGELFF
V gene: TRBV2; CDR3 protein: CAYKQGISYEQYF
V gene: TRBV7-9; CDR3 protein: CASSLTQEGAELFF
V gene: TRBV12-3/TRBV12-4; CDR3 protein: CASRIAGGSTGELFF
V gene: TRBV20-1; CDR3 protein: CSAREDRGEQYF
V gene: TRBV7-2; CDR3 protein: CASSPGTESNYGYTF
V gene: TRBV11-1; CDR3 protein: CASSQTEDYGYTF
V gene: TRBV9; CDR3 protein: CASSAGPGQIIYEQYF
V gene: TRBV29-1; CDR3 protein: CSVERGSGQETQYF
V gene: TRBV10-1; CDR3 protein: CASGPGPITGELFF
V gene: TRBV5-1; CDR3 protein: CASSQAVGRGGYGYTF
V gene: TRBV25-1; CDR3 protein: CASSWGQINYEQCF
V gene: TRBV6-5; CDR3 protein: CASSYRGEIAGELFF
V gene: TRBV6-5; CDR3 protein: CASSPDRVGANVLTF
V gene: TRBV10-2; CDR3 protein: CASIPGAGGYEQYF
V gene: TRBV24-1; CDR3 protein: CATSDLGLAGNGETQYF
V gene: TRBV5-8; CDR3 protein: CASSLEGRAEAFF